This is a list of T cell receptor beta chains from one sample in a study of PD-1 blockade in classical Hodgkin lymphoma. Assay: immunoSEQ multiplex PCR; the TCRdb copy retains only in-frame clones and omits some. The sample lists about 93,000 clones; 80% to 95% were seen once. The specimen was peripheral blood mononuclear cells (PBMCs), collected before the second cycle of nivolumab. The source is a human donor with classical Hodgkin lymphoma. Both conserved end residues are part of each CDR3. The order of the fields is V gene, clone size, D gene, J gene, CDR3 DNA, CDR3 protein. D genes are given only for firm matches. The listing skips clone size in some rows; elsewhere it reads once, few, many or a size class.

V gene: TRBV7-2; clone size: -; D gene: -; J gene: TRBJ1-1; CDR3 DNA: TGTGCCAGCAGCCGGCTTCAGGGAGACACTGAAGCTTTCTTT; CDR3 protein: CASSRLQGDTEAFF
V gene: TRBV2; clone size: -; D gene: -; J gene: TRBJ2-1; CDR3 DNA: TGTGCCAGCAGGGCCGGGAGCGAGGGTTTCTTC; CDR3 protein: CASRAGSEGFF
V gene: TRBV5-1; clone size: -; D gene: -; J gene: TRBJ1-4; CDR3 DNA: TGCGCCAGCAGCGAAGGGACCGGCGTTCGTCTTAATGAAAAACTGTTTTTT; CDR3 protein: CASSEGTGVRLNEKLFF
V gene: TRBV5-6; clone size: -; D gene: TRBD1; J gene: TRBJ2-5; CDR3 DNA: TGTGCCAGCAGCTTCTCAGACAGGGGACAAGAGACCCAGTACTTC; CDR3 protein: CASSFSDRGQETQYF
V gene: TRBV5-1; clone size: -; D gene: -; J gene: TRBJ2-1; CDR3 DNA: TGCGCCAGCAGTAGGGAGGTGGAGCAGTTCTTC; CDR3 protein: CASSREVEQFF
V gene: TRBV28; clone size: -; D gene: -; J gene: TRBJ1-2; CDR3 DNA: TGTGCCAGCAGTGAGGGAGGCAGCGAGATCCATGGCTACACCTTC; CDR3 protein: CASSEGGSEIHGYTF
V gene: TRBV28; clone size: -; D gene: -; J gene: TRBJ1-1; CDR3 DNA: TGTGCCGGTAGACGGCTCCGGTCTGAGAGCACTGAAGCTTTCTTT; CDR3 protein: CAGRRLRSESTEAFF
V gene: TRBV6-5; clone size: -; D gene: -; J gene: TRBJ2-5; CDR3 DNA: TGTGCCAGCAGTTACACGGAGACCCAGTACTTC; CDR3 protein: CASSYTETQYF
V gene: TRBV6-5; clone size: few; D gene: TRBD1; J gene: TRBJ1-5; CDR3 DNA: TGTGCCAGCAGACCAGGGGGCCTCTCAGGAGAGCCCCAGCATTTT; CDR3 protein: CASRPGGLSGEPQHF
V gene: TRBV10-1; clone size: -; D gene: TRBD1; J gene: TRBJ2-7; CDR3 DNA: TGCGCCAGCAGTGAGTTAGGGACAGGTATCTACGAGCAGTACTTC; CDR3 protein: CASSELGTGIYEQYF
V gene: TRBV27; clone size: -; D gene: TRBD2; J gene: TRBJ2-3; CDR3 DNA: TGTGCCAGCAGTTTAATCACGGCGGGAGGGGGAACAGATACGCAGTATTTT; CDR3 protein: CASSLITAGGGTDTQYF
V gene: TRBV28; clone size: once; D gene: TRBD1; J gene: TRBJ2-1; CDR3 DNA: TGTGCCAGCGGGACAGGGTGGAATGAGCAGTTCTTC; CDR3 protein: CASGTGWNEQFF
V gene: TRBV7-9; clone size: -; D gene: TRBD1; J gene: TRBJ1-2; CDR3 DNA: TGTGCCAGCAGCGGGACAGGGAAGGGATATGGCTACACCTTC; CDR3 protein: CASSGTGKGYGYTF
V gene: TRBV28; clone size: -; D gene: TRBD1; J gene: TRBJ1-1; CDR3 DNA: TGTGCCAGCAGTTTGACAGGGAGGGAAGCTTTCTTT; CDR3 protein: CASSLTGREAFF
V gene: TRBV28; clone size: -; D gene: TRBD2; J gene: TRBJ2-1; CDR3 DNA: TGTGCCAGCAGTCATGGGACTAGCGACTACAATGAGCAGTTCTTC; CDR3 protein: CASSHGTSDYNEQFF
V gene: TRBV10-3; clone size: -; D gene: -; J gene: TRBJ2-7; CDR3 DNA: TGTGCCATCAGTTCCCCGACAGGAAGGGCCTACGAGCAGTACTTC; CDR3 protein: CAISSPTGRAYEQYF
V gene: TRBV11-2; clone size: -; D gene: -; J gene: TRBJ1-5; CDR3 DNA: TGTGCCAGCAGCTTAGGATACAGCAATCAGCCCCAGCATTTT; CDR3 protein: CASSLGYSNQPQHF
V gene: TRBV28; clone size: -; D gene: -; J gene: TRBJ1-1; CDR3 DNA: TGTGCCAGCAGTTCTCCGGGGAGATCGGGAGCTTTCTTT; CDR3 protein: CASSSPGRSGAFF
V gene: TRBV9; clone size: -; D gene: -; J gene: TRBJ2-7; CDR3 DNA: TGTGCCAGCAGCCTTGGAGGGTCCAGCTACGAGCAGTACTTC; CDR3 protein: CASSLGGSSYEQYF
V gene: TRBV7-9; clone size: -; D gene: -; J gene: TRBJ2-2; CDR3 DNA: TGTGCCAGCAGCTTCTTGCAGGGCGCCGGGGAGCTGTTTTTT; CDR3 protein: CASSFLQGAGELFF
V gene: TRBV30; clone size: -; D gene: TRBD1; J gene: TRBJ2-7; CDR3 DNA: TGTGCCTGGAGTGTACAGGGGGTCACCTACGAGCAGTACTTC; CDR3 protein: CAWSVQGVTYEQYF
V gene: TRBV6-5; clone size: -; D gene: -; J gene: TRBJ2-3; CDR3 DNA: TGTGCCAGCAGTCCCGGAGCGTGGGTGAATACGCAGTATTTT; CDR3 protein: CASSPGAWVNTQYF
V gene: TRBV5-1; clone size: -; D gene: -; J gene: TRBJ2-1; CDR3 DNA: TGCGCCAGCAGCTTGCGGGGAGTTTTGAACAATGAGCAGTTCTTC; CDR3 protein: CASSLRGVLNNEQFF
V gene: TRBV5-6; clone size: -; D gene: -; J gene: TRBJ1-2; CDR3 DNA: TGTGCCAGCAGCTTCGGTTCGCCGGGACACGGGACGGGGGGCTACACCTTC; CDR3 protein: CASSFGSPGHGTGGYTF
V gene: TRBV5-1; clone size: once; D gene: -; J gene: TRBJ2-1; CDR3 DNA: TGCGCCAGCAGCTTACCCGGGACCAACAATGAGCAGTTCTTC; CDR3 protein: CASSLPGTNNEQFF
V gene: TRBV27; clone size: -; D gene: -; J gene: TRBJ1-3; CDR3 DNA: TGTGCCAGCAGTTCTAGCGGTCCTCCTGGAAACACCATATATTTT; CDR3 protein: CASSSSGPPGNTIYF
V gene: TRBV2; clone size: -; D gene: TRBD2; J gene: TRBJ2-7; CDR3 DNA: TGTGCCAGCAGTCCACCGGGGGGGAACCACTACGAGCAGTACTTC; CDR3 protein: CASSPPGGNHYEQYF
V gene: TRBV7-9; clone size: -; D gene: -; J gene: TRBJ1-2; CDR3 DNA: TGTGCCAGCAGCTTAGGGCCTAACTATGGCTACACCTTC; CDR3 protein: CASSLGPNYGYTF
V gene: TRBV11-2; clone size: -; D gene: -; J gene: TRBJ1-2; CDR3 DNA: TGTGCCAGCAGCTTAGCAGGCTCACGGTATGGCTACACCTTC; CDR3 protein: CASSLAGSRYGYTF
V gene: TRBV4-1; clone size: -; D gene: TRBD1; J gene: TRBJ2-5; CDR3 DNA: TGCGCCAGCAGCTTACAGGGGAGAGGCCAAGAGACCCAGTACTTC; CDR3 protein: CASSLQGRGQETQYF
V gene: TRBV30; clone size: -; D gene: TRBD1; J gene: TRBJ1-1; CDR3 DNA: TGTGCCTTGGGACAGGGCGTCGGGTTGGACACTGAAGCTTTCTTT; CDR3 protein: CALGQGVGLDTEAFF
V gene: TRBV30; clone size: -; D gene: TRBD1; J gene: TRBJ1-2; CDR3 DNA: TGTGCCTGGGACCCGGACAGGGGATATGGCTACACCTTC; CDR3 protein: CAWDPDRGYGYTF
V gene: TRBV6-5; clone size: -; D gene: -; J gene: TRBJ1-2; CDR3 DNA: TGTGCCAGCAGTTACTCTGGAGGGTCGTACGATGGCTACACCTTC; CDR3 protein: CASSYSGGSYDGYTF
V gene: TRBV11-2; clone size: few; D gene: -; J gene: TRBJ2-7; CDR3 DNA: TGTGCCAGCAGCTTATCAGGCGGCAGGGAGCAGTACTTC; CDR3 protein: CASSLSGGREQYF
V gene: TRBV19; clone size: once; D gene: TRBD1; J gene: TRBJ1-5; CDR3 DNA: TGTGCCAGTAGTATCACGGCGTGGACAGGGGGACGGCAGCCCCAGCATTTT; CDR3 protein: CASSITAWTGGRQPQHF
V gene: TRBV27; clone size: -; D gene: TRBD2; J gene: TRBJ2-7; CDR3 DNA: TGTGCCAGCAGTTTGGGGAGGCGACTAGCTGGGTACGAGCAGTACTTC; CDR3 protein: CASSLGRRLAGYEQYF
V gene: TRBV7-2; clone size: -; D gene: -; J gene: TRBJ2-2; CDR3 DNA: TGTGCCAGCAGCTTCCTCGGCGGCCGGGCCGGGGAGCTGTTTTTT; CDR3 protein: CASSFLGGRAGELFF